This record covers a single T cell receptor (beta chain). Per the authors' pipeline: Nucleated cell counts were estimated from reference gene primer amplification. Repertoires were generated with immunoSEQ multiplex PCR, while TCRdb's copy carries only in-frame clones and drops some. The V and J calls and the clone size are those of that table, but D and trimming were determined from the DNA. Here the sample spans over 80,000 clones, around 87% being singletons. The data derive from a study of blood T cell repertoires in COVID-19. Overall study: Sites across the United States, Italy and Spain contributed samples from acute and convalescent COVID-19. In each case, the material was cDNA or gDNA derived from T cells, B-cell-depleted T cells, or PBMCs.

V lost 5 bases, J lost 7 bases, and 7 bases stayed unmatched. This CDR3 is 15 amino acids long. Germline CDR1 is PRHDT and CDR2 is FYEKMQ (reference sequence). What was sequenced was peripheral blood. This TCR derives from a human donor in a cohort sampled during active COVID-19. The V gene is TRBV13, the J gene TRBJ2-1; 11 bases are shared with TRBD2. This CDR3 reads CASSPTSGRWNEQFF. Here the CDR3 DNA reads TGTGCCAGCAGCCCAACTAGCGGGAGATGGAATGAGCAGTTCTTC.